A single sample is the source of the 6 T cell receptor beta chains below, sequenced in a study of T cells after yellow fever vaccination. One entry per CDR3 protein results from TCRdb running MiXCR on the 5' RACE reads. Of 100,000 to 150,000 distinct CDR3 sequences listed, 6% to 8% are singletons. This material consisted of CD4+ T cells sorted from PBMCs, taken 10 to 11 days after the first yellow fever vaccination. The receptors were gathered from a man aged 18 to 29 who received the YFV17D yellow fever vaccine.

The table lists this clonotype with many counts. The chain employs TRBV5-5 and TRBJ1-5, with 8 bases identical to TRBD1. Per the germline V gene, CDR1 is SGHKS and CDR2 is YYEKEE (reference sequence). This CDR3 has 16 amino acids. Trimming cost V 4 bases and J 2 bases; bases outside gene matches: 8. The CDR3 DNA follows: TGTGCCAGCAGCCTCGACAGGGGCTTTGGCAATCAGCCCCAGCATTTT. Protein: CASSLDRGFGNQPQHF.

This clonotype was recorded at least ten times. The J gene is TRBJ2-3, the V gene TRBV7-8; D uncertain. V was cut by 5 bases and J by 6 bases, with 9 bases left in between. CDR3 length: 12 amino acids. From germline, CDR1 is SGHVS and CDR2 FQNEAQ. DNA of the CDR3: TGTGCCAGCAGCCCGCGTCGCGATACGCAGTATTTT. It specifies CASSPRRDTQYF.

This clonotype was recorded at least ten times. The chain joins TRBV12-3 or TRBV12-4 to TRBJ2-1, with 9 bases aligning to TRBD1. This CDR3 is built from 16 residues. V lost 6 bases, J lost 0 bases, and 6 bases stayed unmatched. This CDR3 is CASRTGTGSSYNEQFF. The CDR3 nucleotides are TGTGCCAGCAGAACCGGGACAGGGAGCTCCTACAATGAGCAGTTCTTC.

This clonotype was seen many times. The rearrangement links TRBV4-3 to TRBJ2-4, with a weak D call TRBD1 (6 bases). Germline lookup yields CDR1 LGHNA and CDR2 YSLEER. With 0 bases removed from V and 2 bases from J, the gap between germline ends came to 14 bases. This CDR3 contains 17 residues. Here the CDR3 reads CASSQESGVLSKNIQYF. The CDR3 region has the DNA TGCGCCAGCAGCCAAGAATCAGGGGTTTTATCCAAAAACATTCAGTACTTC.

The chain has TRBV7-2 and TRBJ1-1; TRBD1 might be the D (6 bases). Germline V gene sequence: CDR1 SGHTA, CDR2 FQGNSA. CDR3 size: 15 residues. V was shortened by 3 bases and J by 4 bases, with 15 bases between the two germline ends. The CDR3: CASSFNRDGGTEAFF. The CDR3, as DNA: TGTGCCAGCAGCTTCAACAGGGACGGGGGCACTGAAGCTTTCTTT.

In this sample, this clonotype turned up many times. J is TRBJ2-1 and V is TRBV5-5; the match to TRBD1 covers 8 bases. The CDR3 extends over 15 amino acids. Trimming took 5 bases from V and 7 from J; bases not matched to a gene: 11. Germline-derived CDR1 and CDR2 are SGHKS and YYEKEE (reference sequence). The CDR3 nucleotides are TGTGCCAGCAGAAATGGACAGGGATGGGTAAATGAGCAGTTCTTC. This translates into CASRNGQGWVNEQFF.